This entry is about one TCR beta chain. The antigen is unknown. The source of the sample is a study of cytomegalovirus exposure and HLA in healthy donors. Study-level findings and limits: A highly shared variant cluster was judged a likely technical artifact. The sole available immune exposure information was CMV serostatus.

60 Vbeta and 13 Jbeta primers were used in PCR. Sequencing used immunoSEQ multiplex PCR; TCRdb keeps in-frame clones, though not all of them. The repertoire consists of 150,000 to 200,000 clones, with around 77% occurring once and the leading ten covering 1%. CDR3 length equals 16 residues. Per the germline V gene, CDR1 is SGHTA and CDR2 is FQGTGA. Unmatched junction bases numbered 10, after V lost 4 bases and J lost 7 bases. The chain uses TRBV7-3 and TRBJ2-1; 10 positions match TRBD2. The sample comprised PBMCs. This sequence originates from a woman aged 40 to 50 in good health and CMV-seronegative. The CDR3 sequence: CASSYPEISGRNEQFF. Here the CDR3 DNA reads TGTGCCAGCAGCTACCCTGAGATTAGCGGGAGGAATGAGCAGTTCTTC. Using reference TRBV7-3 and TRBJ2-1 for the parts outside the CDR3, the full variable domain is GAGVSQTPSNKVTEKGKYVELRCDPISGHTALYWYRQSLGQGPEFLIYFQGTGAADDSGLPNDRFFAVRPEGSVSTLKIQRTERGDSAVYLCASSYPEISGRNEQFFGPGTRLTVL.